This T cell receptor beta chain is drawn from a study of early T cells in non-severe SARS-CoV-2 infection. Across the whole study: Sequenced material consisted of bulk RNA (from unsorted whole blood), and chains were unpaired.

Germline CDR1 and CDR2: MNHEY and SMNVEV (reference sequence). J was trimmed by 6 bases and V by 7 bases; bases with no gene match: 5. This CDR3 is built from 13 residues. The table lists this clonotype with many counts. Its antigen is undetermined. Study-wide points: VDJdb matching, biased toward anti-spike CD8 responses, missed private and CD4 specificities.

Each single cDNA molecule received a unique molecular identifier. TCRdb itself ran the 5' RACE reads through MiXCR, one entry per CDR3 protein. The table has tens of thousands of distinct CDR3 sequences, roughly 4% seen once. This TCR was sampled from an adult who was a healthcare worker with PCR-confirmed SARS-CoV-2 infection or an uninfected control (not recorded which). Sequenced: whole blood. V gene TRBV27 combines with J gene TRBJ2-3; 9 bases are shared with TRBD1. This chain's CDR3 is CASKGQGLDTQYF. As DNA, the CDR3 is TGTGCCAGCAAGGGACAGGGCCTGGATACGCAGTATTTT.